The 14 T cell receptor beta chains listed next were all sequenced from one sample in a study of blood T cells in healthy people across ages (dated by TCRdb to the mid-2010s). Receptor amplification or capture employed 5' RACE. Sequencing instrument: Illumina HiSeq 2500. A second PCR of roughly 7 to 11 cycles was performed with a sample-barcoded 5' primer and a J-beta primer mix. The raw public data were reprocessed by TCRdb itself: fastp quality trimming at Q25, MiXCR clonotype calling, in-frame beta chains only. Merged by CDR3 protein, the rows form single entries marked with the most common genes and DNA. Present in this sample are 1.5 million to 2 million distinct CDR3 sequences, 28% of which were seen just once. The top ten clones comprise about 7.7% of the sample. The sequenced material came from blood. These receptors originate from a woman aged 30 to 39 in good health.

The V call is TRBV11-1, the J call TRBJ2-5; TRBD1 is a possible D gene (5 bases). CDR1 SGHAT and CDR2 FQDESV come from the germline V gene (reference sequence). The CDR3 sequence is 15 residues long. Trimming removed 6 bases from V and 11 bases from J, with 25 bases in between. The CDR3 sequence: CASRASGASYNEQYF. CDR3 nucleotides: TGTGCCAGCAGAGCTAGTGGGGCCTCCTACAATGAGCAGTACTTC.

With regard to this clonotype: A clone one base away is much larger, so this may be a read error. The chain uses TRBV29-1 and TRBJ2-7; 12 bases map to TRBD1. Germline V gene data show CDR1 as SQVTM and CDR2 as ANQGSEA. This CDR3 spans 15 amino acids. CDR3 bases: TGCAGCGTTTATCAACCGGGACAGGGGGCAGAGACCCAGGACTTC. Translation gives CSVYQPGQGAETQDF.

This chain's CDR3 is CASSPQLAGVYNEQFF. For the CDR3, the DNA is TGTGCCAGCAGTCCCCAATTAGCGGGGGTTTACAATGAGCAGTTCTTC. The chain recombines TRBV28 with TRBJ2-1, with 9 bases aligning to TRBD2. Germline CDR1 MDHEN, CDR2 SYDVKM. Trimming took 5 bases from V and 4 from J; bases not matched to a gene: 9. This CDR3 spans 16 amino acids.

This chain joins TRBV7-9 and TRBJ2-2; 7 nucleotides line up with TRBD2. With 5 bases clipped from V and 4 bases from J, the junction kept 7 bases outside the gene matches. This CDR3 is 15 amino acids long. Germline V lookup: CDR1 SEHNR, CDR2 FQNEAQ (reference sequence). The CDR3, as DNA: TGTGCCAGCAGCGTCGGGGAGGGATCCACCGGGGAGCTGTTTTTT. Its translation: CASSVGEGSTGELFF.

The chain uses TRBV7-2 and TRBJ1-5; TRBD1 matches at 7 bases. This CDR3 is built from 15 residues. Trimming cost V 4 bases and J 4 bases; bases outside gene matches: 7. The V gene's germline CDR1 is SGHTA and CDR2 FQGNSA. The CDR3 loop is CASSSSTGINQPQHF. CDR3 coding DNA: TGTGCCAGCAGCTCCTCGACAGGGATTAATCAGCCCCAGCATTTT.

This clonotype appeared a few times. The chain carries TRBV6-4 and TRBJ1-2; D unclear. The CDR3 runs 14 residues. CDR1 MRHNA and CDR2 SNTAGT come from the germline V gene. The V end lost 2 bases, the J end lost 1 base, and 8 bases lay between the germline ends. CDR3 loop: CASSDGRRNYGYTF. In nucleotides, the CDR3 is TGTGCCAGCAGTGACGGTCGACGTAACTATGGCTACACCTTC.

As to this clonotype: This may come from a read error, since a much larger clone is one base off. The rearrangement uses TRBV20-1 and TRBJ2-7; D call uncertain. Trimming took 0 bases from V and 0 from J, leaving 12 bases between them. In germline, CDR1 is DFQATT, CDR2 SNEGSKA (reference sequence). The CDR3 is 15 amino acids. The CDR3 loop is CSAREPAASSYEQYF. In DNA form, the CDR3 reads TGCAGTGCTAGAGAGCCGGCAGCGAGCTCCTACGAGCAGTACTTC.

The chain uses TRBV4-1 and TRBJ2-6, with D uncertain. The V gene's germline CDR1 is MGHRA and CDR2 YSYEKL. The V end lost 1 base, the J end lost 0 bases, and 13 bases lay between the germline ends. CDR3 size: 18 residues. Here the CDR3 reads CASSQVIRTRSGANVLTF. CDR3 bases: TGCGCCAGCAGCCAAGTCATACGGACCCGCTCTGGGGCCAACGTCCTGACTTTC.

The CDR3 sequence: CASSPGVGLSVEQYF. As DNA, the CDR3 is TGTGCCAGCAGCCCAGGGGTCGGTTTGTCTGTGGAGCAGTACTTC. This rearrangement joins TRBV11-2 to TRBJ2-4; D is perhaps TRBD1 (6 bases). CDR1 is SGHAT, CDR2 FQNNGV, per germline. Trimming stripped 5 bases from V and 13 bases from J, with 24 bases between. The CDR3 is 15 amino acids.

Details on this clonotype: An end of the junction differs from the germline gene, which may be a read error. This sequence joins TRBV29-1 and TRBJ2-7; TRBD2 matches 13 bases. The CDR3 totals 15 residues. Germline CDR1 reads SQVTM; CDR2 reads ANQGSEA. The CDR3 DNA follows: TGCAACGTTGCCGGACTAGCGGGAGTCGGTTACGAGCAGTACTTC. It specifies CNVAGLAGVGYEQYF.

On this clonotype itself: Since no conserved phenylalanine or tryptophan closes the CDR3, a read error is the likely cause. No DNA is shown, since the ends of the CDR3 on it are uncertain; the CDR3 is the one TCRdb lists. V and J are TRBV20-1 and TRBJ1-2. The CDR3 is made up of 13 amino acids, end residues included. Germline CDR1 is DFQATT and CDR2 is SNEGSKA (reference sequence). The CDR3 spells CRARDYGSYGYTC.

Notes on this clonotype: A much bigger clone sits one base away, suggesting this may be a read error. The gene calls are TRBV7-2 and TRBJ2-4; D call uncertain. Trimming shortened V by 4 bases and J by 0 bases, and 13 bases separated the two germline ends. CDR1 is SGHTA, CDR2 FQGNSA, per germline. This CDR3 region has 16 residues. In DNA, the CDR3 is TGTGCCAGCAGCTCACCACTCAGGACAGCCAAAAACATTCAGTACTTC. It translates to CASSSPLRTAKNIQYF.

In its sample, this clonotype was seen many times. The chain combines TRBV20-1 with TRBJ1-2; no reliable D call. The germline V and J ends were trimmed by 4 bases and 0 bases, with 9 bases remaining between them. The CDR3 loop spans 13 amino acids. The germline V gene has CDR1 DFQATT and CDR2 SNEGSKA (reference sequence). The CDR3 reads CSATGNPNYGYTF. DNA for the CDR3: TGCAGTGCTACCGGCAACCCTAACTATGGCTACACCTTC.

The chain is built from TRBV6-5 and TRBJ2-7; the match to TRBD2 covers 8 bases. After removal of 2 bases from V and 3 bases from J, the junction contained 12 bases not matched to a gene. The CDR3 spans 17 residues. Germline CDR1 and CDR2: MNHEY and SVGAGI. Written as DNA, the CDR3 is TGTGCCAGCAGTTACGAAGCGGGAGACGCGGCTGGCTACGAGCAGTACTTC. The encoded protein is CASSYEAGDAAGYEQYF.